This entry features one TCR beta chain sequence. Its specificity is unknown. Treatment described: 19 received Ad26.COV2.S at low or high dose, single or two shots; about 5 received placebo; per-sample allocation not given. Each sample was drawn 63 days after the first injection (of vaccine or placebo). Cohort 1b enrolled adults aged 18-55 years in Boston. Ad26 vector vaccine expressed Wuhan-strain SARS-CoV-2 spike. The source of the sample is a study of Ad26.COV2.S vaccination and SARS-CoV-2 variants. Background on the study: Donor got 5x10^10 or 1x10^11 viral particles of Ad26.COV2.S.

This table comes from immunoSEQ multiplex PCR, and its TCRdb copy is limited to in-frame clones, with some not included. Seen here are 200,000 to 250,000 clones, approximately 87% observed once, and the top ten hold approximately 11%. Per germline, CDR1 DFQATT and CDR2 SNEGSKA (reference sequence). The CDR3 is 13 residues long. V gave up 3 bases and J gave up 3 bases, with 11 bases separating them. Study results and caveats: Measures of TCR breadth and depth may have fallen short of total T cell responses.

The chain recombines TRBV20-1 with TRBJ1-2, with D possibly being TRBD1 (5 bases). The receptor's source is a person aged 18-60 years who received the Ad26.COV2.S COVID-19 vaccine or a placebo. Sequences were derived from peripheral blood, sampled in a trial of Ad26.COV2.S vaccine versus placebo. The CDR3 reads CSASSVQDYGYTF. DNA for the CDR3: TGCAGTGCTAGTTCGGTACAGGACTATGGCTACACCTTC.